Sequencing of this T cell receptor (beta chain) was carried out in a study of blood T cells in healthy people across ages (dated by TCRdb to 2013 to 2016). With respect to the entire study: In model experiments, roughly one uniquely barcoded TCR beta cDNA molecule per two T cells was captured by template switching. Age-related changes in TCR beta repertoire diversity were measured in the study by deep sequencing normalized with unique cDNA molecular identifiers. The donors were split into four age groups: young (average around 15 years), middle-aged (39), aged (roughly 68) and long-lived (roughly 77). To avoid experimental bias, donors of different ages were spread randomly across the sequencing lanes. Two additional independent replicas of 1 million unique cDNA reads from the same blood draw were analyzed for two donors (one aged 18 to 30 and one aged 80 or older).

Donors were 39 systemically healthy Caucasian individuals from Russia aged roughly 6 to 100 years. Each donor gave 9 to 10 milliliters of peripheral blood, collected into EDTA-treated Vacutainer tubes. Ficoll-Paque density-gradient centrifugation was used to isolate PBMCs, with at least 7 million obtained per sample. Total RNA was extracted from PBMCs with Trizol reagent, with at least 6 micrograms obtained per sample. For every donor, an aliquot of PBMCs went through flow cytometry to measure the percentages of naive CD45RAhigh/CD27high T cells. Receptor amplification or capture employed 5' RACE. These reads were obtained on an Illumina HiSeq 2500. A second about 7 to 11 cycle PCR used a sample-barcoded 5' primer and a J-beta primer mix. A template-switch 5' adaptor carrying 12 random nucleotides introduced a unique molecular identifier onto each TCR beta cDNA molecule. Each sample yielded at least 3 million CDR3-containing paired-end reads. The Mint cDNA synthesis kit, primed by a TRBC-specific oligonucleotide, was used to synthesize first-strand cDNA from all RNA. Following uracil-DNA glycosylase treatment, a first 18-cycle PCR with universal primers M1SS and BC2_uni_R was performed on all cDNA. Under the source paper's analysis protocol: For normalization, 1 million high-quality reads, each with a distinct molecular identifier, were randomly selected from each sample. Instead of being binned into consensus sequences, reads that shared molecular identifiers were thrown out. MiTCR, with a Q25 quality threshold and the strictest error-elimination algorithm, was used for CDR3 identification, clonotype clustering and error correction. Lower-bound total TCR beta diversity was estimated with a nonparametric unseen species model using Euler transformation. TCRdb reworked the public reads: Q25 trimming with fastp, MiXCR clone assembly, productive beta chains retained. Identical CDR3 protein sequences are pooled into one entry, listed with their most common genes and DNA. In this record, the V and J calls reflect TCRdb's handling and not the investigators' own analysis. For this sample the table gives 850,000 to 1,000,000 distinct CDR3 sequences, of which around 48% were detected only once. Clones ranked in the top ten supply 13% of the sample.

With regard to this clonotype: Its antigen has not been determined. The record has no base qualities; no much larger clone is one base away.

Overall results and qualifications from the work: Observed TCR beta diversity per million T cells fell roughly linearly with age, and a significant reduction was already apparent by age roughly 40. Because the CMV infection status of the donors was unknown, age-related changes in expanded clonotypes may potentially have been confounded. Compared with the aged group, the long-lived group had more naive CD4+ T cells, fewer expanded clones and increased TCR diversity, suggesting age selection. Estimates of total diversity from one million sequenced T cells were regarded as lower bounds and underestimates. Bulk unsorted PBMC profiling prevented conclusive comparison of naive and antigen-experienced compartments. There was a strong correlation between observed TCR beta diversity and the percentage of naive T cells measured by flow cytometry.

The sequence was obtained from a man aged 30 to 39 in good health. Source material: blood.

The CDR3 reads as follows: CSAYNVAGESSYNEQYF. The DNA is as follows: TGCAGTGCTTATAATGTGGCGGGGGAAAGCTCCTACAATGAGCAGTACTTC. The sequence joins TRBV20-1 to TRBJ2-1, and 7 bases in between align with TRBD2. The closer fit of TRBJ2-7 to the DNA end suggests the J call may be wrong. The CDR3 spans 17 residues, from the cysteine through the phenylalanine. CDR3 DNA only is kept here, 51 bases in frame from base 1. The germline V gene (reference sequence) yields DFQATT for CDR1 and SNEGSKA for CDR2.